A single sample is the source of the 22 T cell receptor beta chains below, sequenced in a study of preoperative IRX-2 immunotherapy in early breast cancer. Treatment specified: preoperative locoregional IRX-2 cytokine immunotherapy. Using immunoSEQ multiplex PCR, the repertoire was profiled, and TCRdb retains in-frame clones only, with some absent. The profile shows around 62,000 clones, roughly 94% of them singletons. Sample collection was performed from a patient treated with IRX-2 immunotherapy. These receptors all come from a human donor with breast cancer.

The chain couples TRBV10-3 to TRBJ1-6; D remains unclear. V lost 2 bases and J 2 bases, leaving 7 bases between the germline ends. CDR3 length: 15 amino acids. CDR1 ENHRY and CDR2 SYGVKD come from the germline V gene. The CDR3 nucleotides are TGTGCCATCAGTGAGGATGGGGCCTATAATTCACCCCTCCACTTT. Protein sequence: CAISEDGAYNSPLHF.

The rearrangement joins TRBV30 to TRBJ2-4; 7 positions match TRBD1. This CDR3 comprises 16 residues. The V and J ends lost 2 bases and 0 bases, in that order; junction bases with no gene match: 7. Germline CDR1 is GTSNPN and CDR2 is SVGIG (reference sequence). The CDR3 loop reads CAWSPWGQLAKNIQYF. CDR3 nucleotide sequence: TGTGCCTGGAGTCCCTGGGGACAGCTAGCCAAAAACATTCAGTACTTC.

The chain recombines TRBV18 with TRBJ2-3; perhaps D is TRBD1 or TRBD2 (5 bases each). The CDR3 sequence is 14 residues long. Germline V gives CDR1 KGHSH, CDR2 LQKENI. The ends were cut back, 2 bases at V and 5 bases at J, with 11 bases in the middle. CDR3 nucleotide sequence: TGTGCCAGCTCACCATACGAGGGGATAGATACGCAGTATTTT. Encoded protein: CASSPYEGIDTQYF.

The chain joins TRBV18 to TRBJ2-3; 11 bases line up with TRBD2. Germline V CDR1 and CDR2: KGHSH, LQKENI. V shed 3 bases, J shed 3 bases, and the junction held 5 bases outside the gene matches. The CDR3 totals 16 residues. In nucleotides, the CDR3 is TGTGCCAGCTCACCGATTATAGCGGGAGGGACAGATACGCAGTATTTT. Translation: CASSPIIAGGTDTQYF.

The rearrangement joins TRBV5-4 to TRBJ2-4; D is unclear. V was pared by 3 bases and J by 1 base, with 8 bases between. The CDR3 sequence is 14 residues long. Germline V gene data show CDR1 as SGHNT and CDR2 as YYREEE (reference sequence). CDR3 sequence reads: CASSYVKAKNIQYF. CDR3 DNA sequence: TGTGCCAGCAGCTATGTAAAGGCCAAAAACATTCAGTACTTC.

The rearrangement joins TRBV5-6 to TRBJ1-2; D is ambiguous. Per the germline V gene, CDR1 is SGHDT and CDR2 is YYEEEE. The CDR3 spans 12 residues. V shed 4 bases and J shed 2 bases, with 6 bases lying between them. The CDR3: CASSPGNYGYTF. Written as DNA, the CDR3 is TGTGCCAGCAGCCCGGGGAACTATGGCTACACCTTC.

This rearrangement joins TRBV30 to TRBJ1-4; a possible D gene is TRBD1 (5 bases). This CDR3 spans 13 amino acids. V was trimmed by 5 bases and J by 7 bases, leaving 14 bases between them. The germline CDR1 and CDR2 sequences are GTSNPN and SVGIG (reference sequence). The CDR3 region is CAWRPGSGEKLFF. The CDR3 DNA reads TGTGCCTGGCGACCAGGGTCGGGTGAAAAACTGTTTTTT. The full variable domain, completed using reference TRBV30 and TRBJ1-4, is SQTIHQWPATLVQPVGSPLSLECTVEGTSNPNLYWYRQAAGRGLQLLFYSVGIGQISSEVPQNLSASRPQDRQFILSSKKLLLSDSGFYLCAWRPGSGEKLFFGSGTQLSVL.

The V call is TRBV9, the J call TRBJ1-6, with unresolved D. CDR3 length equals 14 residues. Per the germline V gene, CDR1 is SGDLS and CDR2 is YYNGEE. V lost 3 bases to trimming and J lost 0 bases, with 4 bases between them. CDR3 protein: CASSGSSYNSPLHF. DNA of the CDR3: TGTGCCAGCAGCGGTAGCTCCTATAATTCACCCCTCCACTTT.

The chain is built from TRBV7-2 and TRBJ1-3; D perhaps matches TRBD1 (6 bases). Trimming removed 3 bases at V and 1 base at J, with 10 bases between. Germline values: CDR1 SGHTA, CDR2 FQGNSA. CDR3 size: 15 residues. Here the CDR3 reads CASSFTRGSGNTIYF. CDR3 sequence (DNA): TGTGCCAGCAGCTTTACCAGGGGTTCTGGAAACACCATATATTTT.

V is TRBV7-2 and J is TRBJ1-2, with D unresolved. Deletions cut 3 bases from V and 5 bases from J, with 13 bases between. This CDR3 comprises 14 residues. Germline V gives CDR1 SGHTA, CDR2 FQGNSA. The CDR3 protein is CASSFGVGVYGYTF. The CDR3 nucleotides are TGTGCCAGCAGCTTCGGTGTGGGAGTTTATGGCTACACCTTC.

The rearrangement links TRBV18 to TRBJ1-2; perhaps TRBD1 as D (6 bases). The CDR3 sequence is 15 residues long. The ends were cut back, 6 bases at V and 2 bases at J, with 16 bases in the middle. CDR1 and CDR2 (germline): KGHSH, LQKENI. CDR3 region: CASSRDTEVNYGYTF. The CDR3 DNA is TGTGCCAGCTCGAGGGACACCGAAGTCAACTATGGCTACACCTTC.

The genes are TRBV2 and TRBJ1-3, with D maybe TRBD1 (5 bases). Per germline, CDR1 SNHLY and CDR2 FYNNEI. The V end lost 7 bases, the J end lost 0 bases, and 10 bases lay between the germline ends. The CDR3 length is 14 residues. The CDR3 is CASMWGSSGNTIYF. CDR3 bases: TGTGCCAGCATGTGGGGGAGCTCTGGAAACACCATATATTTT.

This sequence joins TRBV25-1 and TRBJ2-3; 7 bases match TRBD2. Germline V gene lookup returns CDR1 MGHDK and CDR2 SYGVNS. This CDR3 is 17 amino acids long. The V gene end was trimmed by 3 bases and the J gene end by 3 bases; junction bases not matched to a gene: 12. CDR3 region: CASSDRRGSLGTDTQYF. As DNA, the CDR3 is TGTGCCAGCAGTGATCGCCGCGGGAGTTTAGGAACAGATACGCAGTATTTT.

This chain uses TRBV7-7 with TRBJ2-7; either TRBD1 or TRBD2 may fit D (5 bases each). The germline V gene has CDR1 SSHAT and CDR2 FNYEAQ (reference sequence). Trimming took 5 bases from V and 1 from J, leaving 18 bases between them. CDR3 length equals 16 residues. CDR3 DNA sequence: TGTGCCAGCAGCAACAGGTCGGGGTGGAGATCCTACGAGCAGTACTTC. This gives the protein CASSNRSGWRSYEQYF.

The chain combines TRBV5-6 with TRBJ2-4; the D gene is possibly TRBD2 (5 bases). This CDR3 has 13 residues. Germline V gives CDR1 SGHDT, CDR2 YYEEEE. Trimming took off 0 bases at V and 8 bases at J, with 9 bases between the two ends. This CDR3 is CASSLGRRHIQYF. The CDR3, as DNA: TGTGCCAGCAGCTTGGGGCGGAGGCACATTCAGTACTTC.

The rearrangement links TRBV25-1 to TRBJ2-5; unclear D gene. This CDR3 region has 13 residues. Deletions cut 4 bases from V and 3 bases from J, with 9 bases between. Per germline, CDR1 MGHDK and CDR2 SYGVNS. CDR3 bases: TGTGCCAGCAGTGTACGGCTGAAAGAGACCCAGTACTTC. This translates into CASSVRLKETQYF.

The V gene is TRBV5-1, the J gene TRBJ2-3; 7 bases are a match to TRBD2. V gave up 4 bases and J gave up 0 bases; unmatched junction bases: 5. In germline, CDR1 is SGHRS, CDR2 YFSETQ. The CDR3 is 15 residues long. The DNA for the CDR3 is TGCGCCAGCAGCCCCGGGAGGCGGAGCACAGATACGCAGTATTTT. Amino acid sequence: CASSPGRRSTDTQYF.

V usage is TRBV6-1 and J usage is TRBJ2-2; D perhaps matches TRBD2 (5 bases). Germline V lookup: CDR1 MNHNS, CDR2 SASEGT. This CDR3 region has 15 residues. Trimming removed 5 bases at V and 5 bases at J, with 15 bases between. This CDR3 reads CASSSSPSSTGELFF. The CDR3, as DNA: TGTGCCAGCAGTTCTAGCCCCTCGAGTACCGGGGAGCTGTTTTTT.

CDR3 loop: CASSRTGTGGSYGYTF. The CDR3, as DNA: TGCGCCAGCAGCCGAACCGGGACGGGGGGTTCCTATGGCTACACCTTC. This chain links TRBV4-3 with TRBJ1-2; TRBD1 might be the D (5 bases). V was clipped by 4 bases and J by 4 bases, with 19 bases between them. The CDR3 covers 16 residues. Germline V gives CDR1 LGHNA, CDR2 YSLEER.

V gene TRBV5-1 combines with J gene TRBJ1-2, with TRBD1 matching 8 bases. Per germline, CDR1 SGHRS and CDR2 YFSETQ. Unmatched junction bases numbered 6, after V lost 5 bases and J lost 0 bases. The length of the CDR3 is 15 residues. The CDR3 is CASSLGTGANYGYTF. CDR3 coding DNA: TGCGCCAGCAGTCTCGGGACAGGTGCTAACTATGGCTACACCTTC.

The V call is TRBV28, the J call TRBJ1-2; D remains ambiguous. Germline-derived CDR1 and CDR2 are MDHEN and SYDVKM. V gave up 5 bases and J gave up 5 bases, with 9 bases separating them. The CDR3 is made up of 12 amino acids. As DNA, the CDR3 is TGTGCCAGCAGTCTTCAGAGGTATGGCTACACCTTC. Amino acid sequence: CASSLQRYGYTF.

The chain carries TRBV20-1 and TRBJ2-7; TRBD1 is a possible D gene (5 bases). Germline V CDR1 and CDR2: DFQATT, SNEGSKA (reference sequence). This CDR3 has 11 amino acids. V lost 5 bases, J lost 3 bases, and 8 bases lay in between. CDR3 amino acids: CSASGHYEQYF. The DNA for the CDR3 is TGCAGTGCTTCTGGACACTACGAGCAGTACTTC.